The T cell receptor beta chain described here comes from a study of shared clonotypes between healthy human individuals. The study's findings and limits: Rarefaction revealed incomplete sorted-subset sequencing despite large depth.

Comment on this clone: The antigen remains undetermined.

Germline CDR1 KGHSH, CDR2 LQKENI. The CDR3 extends over 16 amino acids. With 3 bases clipped from V and 2 bases from J, the junction kept 2 bases outside the gene matches. The deep-level immunoSEQ assay was used. Investigators spread the genomic DNA of each subset evenly over several immunoSEQ plates. Repertoires were generated with immunoSEQ multiplex PCR, while TCRdb's copy carries only in-frame clones and drops some. The sample comprises over 1.4 million clones, around 95% of which are singletons, and over 1% rests with the top ten. V gene TRBV18 combines with J gene TRBJ2-1, with TRBD2 matching 12 bases. The sample comprised naive CD4+ T cells sorted from blood. Subset here: CD45RA+ positively selected. The sequence derives from a man aged 25-45 years in good health. The CDR3 reads CASSPRTSGAYNEQFF. Written as DNA, the CDR3 is TGTGCCAGCTCACCTCGGACTAGCGGGGCCTACAATGAGCAGTTCTTC.